The 29 T cell receptor beta chains presented below share a single source sample, sequenced in a study of T cell responses to AZD1222 COVID-19 vaccine. Method: immunoSEQ multiplex PCR; TCRdb's copy keeps in-frame clones and lacks some. The sample contains about 94,000 clones, more than 75% of which appear only once. The sample was peripheral blood, taken 28 days after the second AZD1222 dose. These receptor sequences come from an adult who received the AZD1222 COVID-19 vaccine.

DNA for the CDR3: TGTGCCAGCAGGAAAAGCACAGGGGTCATCGAGACCCAGTACTTC. It yields the protein CASRKSTGVIETQYF. The chain uses TRBV27 and TRBJ2-5, with 7 bases matching TRBD1. CDR1 and CDR2 from the germline V gene are MNHEY and SMNVEV (reference sequence). Trimming cost V 6 bases and J 5 bases; bases outside gene matches: 12. CDR3 size: 15 residues.

V usage is TRBV10-3 and J usage is TRBJ1-2, with a weak D call TRBD1 (6 bases). Trimming took 3 bases from V and 1 from J, leaving 9 bases between them. The CDR3 spans 14 residues. Germline CDR1 is ENHRY and CDR2 is SYGVKD. The CDR3 protein is CAISEQGFNYGYTF. DNA for the CDR3: TGTGCCATCAGTGAACAGGGATTTAACTATGGCTACACCTTC.

This clone occurred a few times. At the DNA level, this CDR3 is encoded by other sequences in the same sample as well. CDR3 sequence: CASSLGQGWNTEAFF. The CDR3 nucleotides read TGTGCCAGCAGCTTAGGACAGGGATGGAACACTGAAGCTTTCTTT. The chain carries TRBV11-3 and TRBJ1-1, with 7 bases that match TRBD1. CDR3 length equals 15 residues. Germline loops: CDR1 SGHNT, CDR2 YENEEA. Trimming at V came to 1 base and at J to 1 base, leaving 3 bases not matched to a gene.

This sequence joins TRBV14 and TRBJ2-3; D ambiguous. The V end was cut by 1 base, the J end by 5 bases, with 7 bases between. The CDR3 consists of 13 residues. The germline CDR1 and CDR2 sequences are SGHDN and FVKESK. The CDR3 DNA follows: TGTGCCAGCAGCCAAGCCTTGGTAGATACGCAGTATTTT. This gives the protein CASSQALVDTQYF.

This clone has just one count. CDR3 protein: CASSQADSIYNSPLHF. CDR3 coding DNA: TGTGCCAGCAGCCAGGCGGACAGCATCTATAATTCACCCCTCCACTTT. This chain links TRBV6-2 or TRBV6-3 with TRBJ1-6, with D perhaps matching TRBD1 (6 bases). The CDR3 has 16 amino acids. Trimming took off 6 bases at V and 3 bases at J, with 15 bases between the two ends. CDR1 is MNHEY and CDR2 is SVGEGT in the germline V gene.

The V and J genes are TRBV5-6 and TRBJ2-5; D may be TRBD1 (7 bases). The CDR3 consists of 15 residues. With 2 bases removed from V and 5 bases from J, the gap between germline ends came to 16 bases. Germline values: CDR1 SGHDT, CDR2 YYEEEE. CDR3 protein: CASSFGRGTVETQYF. The CDR3 DNA sequence: TGTGCCAGCAGCTTTGGCAGGGGGACTGTGGAGACCCAGTACTTC.

The rearrangement links TRBV29-1 to TRBJ1-6, with D uncertain. V was pared by 4 bases and J by 9 bases, with 13 bases between. CDR3 length: 13 residues. Germline V gene data show CDR1 as SQVTM and CDR2 as ANQGSEA. In DNA, the CDR3 is TGCAGCGTTGCCTGGGCTATCGGTTCACCCCTCCACTTT. Amino acids: CSVAWAIGSPLHF.

The rearrangement uses TRBV5-5 and TRBJ2-6, with 10 bases identical to TRBD1. The germline CDR1 and CDR2 sequences are SGHKS and YYEKEE (reference sequence). J gave up 3 bases and V 0 bases, and 6 bases lay outside the gene matches. CDR3 length: 18 residues. CDR3 nucleotides: TGTGCCAGCAGCTTGGAGGGGACAGGGGTTGTTGGGGCCAACGTCCTGACTTTC. Translated: CASSLEGTGVVGANVLTF. Combining the CDR3 with reference TRBV5-5 and TRBJ2-6 gives the whole variable domain DAGVTQSPTHLIKTRGQQVTLRCSPISGHKSVSWYQQVLGQGPQFIFQYYEKEERGRGNFPDRFSARQFPNYSSELNVNALLLGDSALYLCASSLEGTGVVGANVLTFGAGSRLTVL.

This chain uses TRBV5-4 with TRBJ2-3; D call uncertain. V was pared by 0 bases and J by 0 bases, with 8 bases between. In germline, CDR1 is SGHNT, CDR2 YYREEE (reference sequence). This CDR3 contains 15 residues. This chain's CDR3 is CASSLEGQSTDTQYF. As DNA, the CDR3 is TGTGCCAGCAGCTTGGAAGGCCAGAGCACAGATACGCAGTATTTT.

The chain links TRBV9 to TRBJ2-5, with 7 bases aligning to TRBD1. The germline V gene encodes CDR1 SGDLS and CDR2 YYNGEE. The CDR3 is made up of 14 amino acids. V was pared by 4 bases and J by 3 bases, with 6 bases of the junction left unmatched. Written as DNA, the CDR3 is TGTGCCAGCAGCATGGGGACAGCGAAAGAGACCCAGTACTTC. Translated, it gives CASSMGTAKETQYF.

This chain links TRBV6-6 with TRBJ1-5, with D uncertain. The CDR3 covers 15 residues. Trimming took 5 bases from V and 2 from J, leaving 13 bases between them. Germline values: CDR1 MNHNY, CDR2 SVGAGI (reference sequence). The CDR3 protein is CASSPSLVGNQPQHF. The CDR3, as DNA: TGTGCCAGCAGTCCAAGTCTGGTAGGCAATCAGCCCCAGCATTTT.

The chain recombines TRBV7-6 with TRBJ1-5; TRBD1 is a possible D gene (6 bases). With 5 bases removed from V and 6 bases from J, the gap between germline ends came to 17 bases. The germline V gene has CDR1 SGHVS and CDR2 FNYEAQ. CDR3 size: 15 residues. DNA for the CDR3: TGTGCCAGCAGCAGCTACAGGGAAAAGGGTCAGCCCCAGCATTTT. It codes for CASSSYREKGQPQHF.

This sequence joins TRBV9 and TRBJ2-2, with TRBD2 matching over 12 bases. The CDR3 sequence is 17 residues long. Germline V CDR1 and CDR2: SGDLS, YYNGEE. The V segment lost 6 bases and the J segment 3 bases; nucleotides outside the gene matches: 9. The CDR3 here is CASNRLAGEDDTGELFF. CDR3 DNA: TGTGCCAGCAACCGACTAGCGGGGGAGGATGACACCGGGGAGCTGTTTTTT.

In its sample, this clone was seen once. This chain connects TRBV6-6 to TRBJ1-2; D remains ambiguous. The CDR3 is 13 amino acids. Between the trimmed V and J ends, which lost 5 bases and 3 bases, there was a span of 10 bases. CDR1 is MNHNY, CDR2 SVGAGI, per germline (reference sequence). For the CDR3, the DNA is TGTGCCAGCAGTGAGCCGGGGTACTATGGCTACACCTTC. As protein: CASSEPGYYGYTF.

The chain links TRBV4-2 to TRBJ2-5; D unclear. The V end lost 1 base, the J end lost 4 bases, and 13 bases lay between the germline ends. There are 15 residues in the CDR3. In germline, CDR1 is LGHNA, CDR2 YNFKEQ. As DNA, the CDR3 is TGTGCCAGCAGCCAAGCTCGGAATAGCCTAGAGACCCAGTACTTC. It encodes CASSQARNSLETQYF.

The chain has TRBV7-9 and TRBJ2-7; a weak D match, TRBD1 (6 bases). Trimming stripped 3 bases from V and 2 bases from J, with 23 bases between. The germline V gene encodes CDR1 SEHNR and CDR2 FQNEAQ (reference sequence). There are 18 residues in the CDR3. As DNA, the CDR3 is TGTGCCAGCAGCTTGGGTGGACAGCTGGGCGTTGGTCCCTACGAGCAGTACTTC. Translated: CASSLGGQLGVGPYEQYF.

The chain combines TRBV21-1 with TRBJ1-2. TRBV21-1 is given as a pseudogene. This CDR3 is built from 18 residues. DNA of the CDR3: TGTGCCAGCAGATCCTCCGGGGTGGGCACGGCGGGAGACTATGGCTACACCTTC. It yields the protein CASRSSGVGTAGDYGYTF.

The chain couples TRBV9 to TRBJ2-1, with D unclear. CDR3 size: 14 residues. V gave up 4 bases and J gave up 4 bases, with 12 bases separating them. The germline CDR1 and CDR2 sequences are SGDLS and YYNGEE. CDR3 region: CASSYQTEYNEQFF. The CDR3 DNA follows: TGTGCCAGCAGCTACCAGACCGAGTACAATGAGCAGTTCTTC.

The chain links TRBV29-1 to TRBJ1-2, with D unresolved. CDR1 and CDR2 from the germline V gene are SQVTM and ANQGSEA. The CDR3 runs to 14 residues. Trimming removed 3 bases from V and 0 bases from J, with 11 bases in between. The CDR3: CSVETVGTNYGYTF. The CDR3 DNA is TGCAGCGTTGAGACTGTCGGCACTAACTATGGCTACACCTTC.

The rearrangement links TRBV4-2 to TRBJ2-1; unclear D gene. CDR3 size: 17 residues. In germline, CDR1 is LGHNA, CDR2 YNFKEQ. V lost 3 bases and J lost 0, with 15 bases in between. The DNA for the CDR3 is TGTGCCAGCAGCCACCTCTCGAGGAGAGACTCCTACAATGAGCAGTTCTTC. Its protein is CASSHLSRRDSYNEQFF.

The V and J genes are TRBV4-2 and TRBJ2-7, with TRBD2 matching 7 bases. The junction had 8 bases not matched to a gene; V was cut back by 0 bases and J by 3 bases. The length of the CDR3 is 16 residues. Germline V gene sequence: CDR1 LGHNA, CDR2 YNFKEQ. DNA of the CDR3: TGTGCCAGCAGCCAAGACTCCTCTAGCGGTTACTACGAGCAGTACTTC. It encodes CASSQDSSSGYYEQYF.

This rearrangement joins TRBV20-1 to TRBJ1-1; D call uncertain. The CDR3 contains 11 residues. V was clipped by 5 bases and J by 1 base, with 5 bases between them. CDR1 is DFQATT and CDR2 is SNEGSKA in the germline V gene (reference sequence). CDR3 coding DNA: TGCAGTGCTTCAAGGAACACTGAAGCTTTCTTT. Its translation: CSASRNTEAFF.

This chain connects TRBV7-6 to TRBJ1-1; no clear D. CDR1 is SGHVS, CDR2 FNYEAQ, per germline. The V and J ends lost 3 bases and 0 bases respectively, with 5 bases between them. The CDR3 loop spans 13 amino acids. As DNA, the CDR3 is TGTGCCAGCAGCTTGCGGTTGAACACTGAAGCTTTCTTT. Its protein product is CASSLRLNTEAFF.

V is TRBV5-1 and J is TRBJ2-7; TRBD1 matches at 7 bases. Germline V gives CDR1 SGHRS, CDR2 YFSETQ. The CDR3 runs 13 residues. The ends lost 4 bases at V and 3 bases at J; junction bases unmatched: 4. The CDR3 bases are TGCGCCAGCAGCGAGGGACAGCTCTACGAGCAGTACTTC. It yields the protein CASSEGQLYEQYF.

The rearrangement uses TRBV5-1 and TRBJ1-6, with D hard to call. The germline CDR1 and CDR2 sequences are SGHRS and YFSETQ. The CDR3 has 13 residues. V dropped 0 bases and J dropped 9 bases, with 7 bases sitting between them. In nucleotides, the CDR3 is TGCGCCAGCAGCTTGGGTCCGGGTTCACCCCTCCACTTT. As protein: CASSLGPGSPLHF.

The chain is built from TRBV11-2 and TRBJ2-7, with unresolved D. CDR1 and CDR2 (germline): SGHAT, FQNNGV. V was pared by 0 bases and J by 7 bases, with 13 bases between. The CDR3 has 14 amino acids. The CDR3, as DNA: TGTGCCAGCAGCTTAGATACGCCCTTTTGGGAGCAGTACTTC. This encodes CASSLDTPFWEQYF.

The J gene is TRBJ2-7, the V gene TRBV5-1, with TRBD1 matching 10 bases. Trimming at V came to 2 bases and at J to 1 base, leaving 9 bases not matched to a gene. In germline, CDR1 is SGHRS, CDR2 YFSETQ. The length of the CDR3 is 17 residues. CDR3 loop: CASSFRQGALRSYEQYF. DNA of the CDR3: TGCGCCAGCAGCTTCAGACAGGGGGCGCTTAGATCCTACGAGCAGTACTTC.

The chain carries TRBV6-6 and TRBJ2-1; D possibly corresponds to TRBD1 (5 bases). The V and J ends lost 4 bases and 9 bases respectively, with 19 bases between them. Germline V gene data show CDR1 as MNHNY and CDR2 as SVGAGI (reference sequence). The CDR3 loop spans 15 amino acids. DNA for the CDR3: TGTGCCAGCAGTTCTAGGGGTCAGGGTTATGTTGAGCAGTTCTTC. It specifies CASSSRGQGYVEQFF.

The gene calls are TRBV3-1 (or the pseudogene TRBV3-2) and TRBJ2-5; D gene uncertain. The germline V and J ends were trimmed by 3 bases and 5 bases, with 7 bases remaining between them. The CDR3 consists of 12 residues. Germline-derived CDR1 and CDR2 are LGHDT and YNNKEL (reference sequence). CDR3 in amino acids: CASSHLGETQYF. The DNA of the CDR3 is TGTGCCAGCAGCCATCTCGGGGAGACCCAGTACTTC.